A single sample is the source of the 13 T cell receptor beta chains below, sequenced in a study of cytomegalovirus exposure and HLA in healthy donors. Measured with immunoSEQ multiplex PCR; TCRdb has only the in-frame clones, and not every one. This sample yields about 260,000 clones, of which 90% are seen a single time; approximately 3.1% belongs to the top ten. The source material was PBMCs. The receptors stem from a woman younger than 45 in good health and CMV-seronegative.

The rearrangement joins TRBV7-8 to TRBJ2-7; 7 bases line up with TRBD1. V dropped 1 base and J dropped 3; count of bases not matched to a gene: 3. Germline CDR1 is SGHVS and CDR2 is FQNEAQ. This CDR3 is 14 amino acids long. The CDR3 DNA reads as TGTGCCAGCAGCTTAGAGGGGGCGGTCTACGAGCAGTACTTC. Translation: CASSLEGAVYEQYF.

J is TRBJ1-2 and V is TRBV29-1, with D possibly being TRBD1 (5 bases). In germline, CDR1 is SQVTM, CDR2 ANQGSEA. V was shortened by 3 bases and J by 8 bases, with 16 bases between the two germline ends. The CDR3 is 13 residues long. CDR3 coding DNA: TGCAGCGTTGATCTTGGGAGGGGCCCGGGCTACACCTTC. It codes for CSVDLGRGPGYTF.

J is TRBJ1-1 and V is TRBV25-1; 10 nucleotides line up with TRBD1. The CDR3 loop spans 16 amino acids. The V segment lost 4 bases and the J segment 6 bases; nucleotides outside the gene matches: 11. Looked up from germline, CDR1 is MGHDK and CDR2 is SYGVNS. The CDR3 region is CASSGSQDRGYPEAFF. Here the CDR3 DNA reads TGTGCCAGCAGTGGTTCCCAGGACAGGGGGTACCCTGAAGCTTTCTTT. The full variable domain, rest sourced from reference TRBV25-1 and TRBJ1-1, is EADIYQTPRYLVIGTGKKITLECSQTMGHDKMYWYQQDPGMELHLIHYSYGVNSTEKGDLSSESTVSRIRTEHFPLTLESARPSHTSQYLCASSGSQDRGYPEAFFGQGTRLTVV.

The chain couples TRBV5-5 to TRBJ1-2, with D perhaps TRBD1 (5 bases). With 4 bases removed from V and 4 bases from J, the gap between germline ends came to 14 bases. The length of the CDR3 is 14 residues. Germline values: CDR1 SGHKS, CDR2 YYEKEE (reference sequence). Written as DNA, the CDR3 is TGTGCCAGCAGCGAAGTAACAGGCGGCTATGGCTACACCTTC. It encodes CASSEVTGGYGYTF.

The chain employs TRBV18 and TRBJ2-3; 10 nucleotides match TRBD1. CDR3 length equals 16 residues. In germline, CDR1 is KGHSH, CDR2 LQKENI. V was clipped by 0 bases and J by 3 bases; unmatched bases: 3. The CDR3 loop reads CASSPPWDRGTDTQYF. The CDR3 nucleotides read TGTGCCAGCTCACCACCTTGGGACAGGGGAACAGATACGCAGTATTTT.

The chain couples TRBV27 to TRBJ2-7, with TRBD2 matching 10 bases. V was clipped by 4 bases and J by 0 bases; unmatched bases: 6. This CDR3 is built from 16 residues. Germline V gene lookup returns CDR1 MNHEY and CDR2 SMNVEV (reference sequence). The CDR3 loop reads CASSSSRTSGSYEQYF. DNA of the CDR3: TGTGCCAGCAGTTCCTCCAGGACTAGCGGCTCCTACGAGCAGTACTTC.

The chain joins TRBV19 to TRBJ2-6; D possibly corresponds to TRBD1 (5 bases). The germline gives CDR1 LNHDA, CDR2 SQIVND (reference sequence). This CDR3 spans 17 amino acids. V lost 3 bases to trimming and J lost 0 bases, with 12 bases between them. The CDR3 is CASSMDTFSSGANVLTF. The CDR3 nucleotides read TGTGCCAGTAGTATGGACACTTTCTCCTCTGGGGCCAACGTCCTGACTTTC.

CDR3 loop: CASSSGTLTYEQYF. CDR3 DNA sequence: TGTGCCAGTAGTAGCGGGACGTTAACCTACGAGCAGTACTTC. The chain joins TRBV19 to TRBJ2-7; TRBD2 might be the D (6 bases). Trimming took 4 bases from V and 2 from J, leaving 12 bases between them. Germline CDR1 LNHDA, CDR2 SQIVND (reference sequence). The CDR3 is 14 residues long.

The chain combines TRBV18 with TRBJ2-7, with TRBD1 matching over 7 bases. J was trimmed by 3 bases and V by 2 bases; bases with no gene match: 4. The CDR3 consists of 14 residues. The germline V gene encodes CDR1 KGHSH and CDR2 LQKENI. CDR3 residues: CASSPFQGVYEQYF. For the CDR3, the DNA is TGTGCCAGCTCACCATTTCAGGGGGTCTACGAGCAGTACTTC.

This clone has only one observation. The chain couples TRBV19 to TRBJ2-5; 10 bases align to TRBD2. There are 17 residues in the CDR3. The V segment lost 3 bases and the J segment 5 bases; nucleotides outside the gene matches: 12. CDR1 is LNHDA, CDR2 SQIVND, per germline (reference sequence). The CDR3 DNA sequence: TGTGCCAGTAGTATCCCAGAATCCGGGACTAGCGAGGAGACCCAGTACTTC. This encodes CASSIPESGTSEETQYF.

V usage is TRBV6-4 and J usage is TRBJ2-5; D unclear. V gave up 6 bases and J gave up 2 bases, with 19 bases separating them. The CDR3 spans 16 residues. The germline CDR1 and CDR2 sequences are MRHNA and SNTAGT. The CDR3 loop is CASRYRAACPQETQYF. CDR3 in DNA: TGTGCCAGCAGGTACAGAGCCGCTTGCCCGCAAGAGACCCAGTACTTC.

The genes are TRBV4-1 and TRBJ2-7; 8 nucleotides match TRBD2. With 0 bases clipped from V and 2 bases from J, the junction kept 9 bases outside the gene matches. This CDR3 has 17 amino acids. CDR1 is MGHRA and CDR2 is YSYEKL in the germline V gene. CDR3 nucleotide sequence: TGCGCCAGCAGCCAAGATGGTGCGGCGGGAGGACCCTACGAGCAGTACTTC. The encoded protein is CASSQDGAAGGPYEQYF.

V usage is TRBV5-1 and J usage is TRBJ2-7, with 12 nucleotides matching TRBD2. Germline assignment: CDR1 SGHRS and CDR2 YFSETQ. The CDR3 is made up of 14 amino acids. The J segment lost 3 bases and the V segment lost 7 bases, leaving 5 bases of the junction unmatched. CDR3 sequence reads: CASAGTSGFYEQYF. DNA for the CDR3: TGCGCCAGCGCCGGGACTAGCGGGTTCTACGAGCAGTACTTC.